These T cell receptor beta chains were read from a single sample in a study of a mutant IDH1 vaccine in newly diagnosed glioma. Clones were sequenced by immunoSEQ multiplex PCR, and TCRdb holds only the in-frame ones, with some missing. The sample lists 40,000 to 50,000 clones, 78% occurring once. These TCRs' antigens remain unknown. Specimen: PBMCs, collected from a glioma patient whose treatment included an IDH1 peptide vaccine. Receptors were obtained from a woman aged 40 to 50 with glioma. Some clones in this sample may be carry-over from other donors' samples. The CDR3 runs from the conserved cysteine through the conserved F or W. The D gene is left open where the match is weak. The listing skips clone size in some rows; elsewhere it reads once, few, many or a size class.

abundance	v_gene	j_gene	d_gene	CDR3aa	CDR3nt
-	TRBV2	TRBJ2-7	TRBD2	CASSELAGDYEQYF	TGTGCCAGCAGTGAACTAGCGGGGGACTACGAGCAGTACTTC
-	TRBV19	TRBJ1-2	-	CASSGGATNYGYTF	TGTGCCAGTAGTGGAGGGGCTACGAACTATGGCTACACCTTC
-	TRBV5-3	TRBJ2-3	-	CARSFFLAKADTQYF	TGTGCCAGAAGCTTTTTTTTAGCGAAGGCAGATACGCAGTATTTT
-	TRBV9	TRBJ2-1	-	CASSVDGAGTNEQFF	TGTGCCAGCAGCGTAGATGGGGCGGGGACCAATGAGCAGTTCTTC
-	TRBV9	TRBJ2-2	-	CASSVVGGARELFF	TGTGCCAGCAGCGTAGTTGGGGGGGCCCGGGAGCTGTTTTTT
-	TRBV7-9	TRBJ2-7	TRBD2	CASSPGRGIRTYEQYF	TGTGCCAGCAGCCCCGGGAGGGGTATCCGTACCTACGAGCAGTACTTC
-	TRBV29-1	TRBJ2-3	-	CSVLPPHQRARTDTQYF	TGCAGCGTTCTCCCTCCCCACCAAAGGGCACGCACAGATACGCAGTATTTT
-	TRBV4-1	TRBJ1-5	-	CASRLEPYSNQPQHF	TGCGCCAGCAGACTAGAGCCTTATAGCAATCAGCCCCAGCATTTT
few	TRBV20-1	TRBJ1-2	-	CSVPGYTF	TGCAGCGTGCCTGGCTACACCTTC
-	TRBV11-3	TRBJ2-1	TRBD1	CASSWGQGGNEQFF	TGTGCCAGCAGCTGGGGACAGGGGGGAAATGAGCAGTTCTTC
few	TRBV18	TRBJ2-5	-	CASSPGRATRQETQYF	TGTGCCAGCTCACCAGGTCGGGCCACACGACAAGAGACCCAGTACTTC
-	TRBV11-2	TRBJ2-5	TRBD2	CASSSQRGYQETQYF	TGTGCCAGCAGCTCCCAGCGGGGGTACCAAGAGACCCAGTACTTC
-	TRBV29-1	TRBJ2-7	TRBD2	CSGGLADEQYF	TGCAGCGGTGGACTAGCAGACGAGCAGTACTTC
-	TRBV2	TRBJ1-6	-	CASRAEGSSPLHF	TGTGCCAGCAGGGCGGAGGGGAGTTCACCCCTCCACTTT
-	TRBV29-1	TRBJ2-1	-	CSVASLGQAYNEQFF	TGCAGCGTTGCTTCCCTGGGGCAGGCCTACAATGAGCAGTTCTTC
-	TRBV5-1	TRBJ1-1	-	CASSLIGFERAEAFF	TGCGCCAGCAGCTTGATCGGGTTTGAACGGGCTGAAGCTTTCTTT
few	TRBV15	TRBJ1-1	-	CATQQTHLNTEAFF	TGTGCCACCCAACAGACACATTTGAACACTGAAGCTTTCTTT
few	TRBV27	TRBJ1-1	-	CASSSILGFTEAFF	TGTGCCAGCAGTTCCATACTGGGGTTCACTGAAGCTTTCTTT
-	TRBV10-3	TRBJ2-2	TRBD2	CAISESGGGNTGELFF	TGTGCCATCAGTGAGTCAGGCGGGGGGAACACCGGGGAGCTGTTTTTT
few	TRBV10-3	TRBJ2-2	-	CAISDRALNTGELFF	TGTGCCATCAGTGACAGGGCCCTAAACACCGGGGAGCTGTTTTTT
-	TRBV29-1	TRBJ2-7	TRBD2	CSVRTSGGNEQYF	TGCAGCGTTAGGACTAGCGGGGGTAACGAGCAGTACTTC
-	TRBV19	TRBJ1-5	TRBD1	CASSYRGRNQPQHF	TGTGCCAGTAGTTACAGGGGGAGGAATCAGCCCCAGCATTTT
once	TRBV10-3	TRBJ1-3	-	CAISDDSGNTIYF	TGTGCCATCAGTGACGATTCTGGAAACACCATATATTTT
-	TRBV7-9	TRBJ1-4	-	CASSWDLKEEKLFF	TGTGCCAGCAGCTGGGACCTTAAAGAGGAAAAACTGTTTTTT
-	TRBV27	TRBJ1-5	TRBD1	CASSFTGDQPQHF	TGTGCCAGCAGTTTCACAGGGGATCAGCCCCAGCATTTT
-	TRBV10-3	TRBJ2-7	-	CASGTGDGYEQYF	TGTGCCAGCGGGACGGGGGACGGCTACGAGCAGTACTTC
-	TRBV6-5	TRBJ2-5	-	CASSQGRIQETQYF	TGTGCCAGCAGTCAGGGACGGATCCAAGAGACCCAGTACTTC
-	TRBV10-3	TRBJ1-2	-	CAISGQADGYTF	TGTGCCATCAGTGGACAGGCAGATGGCTACACCTTC
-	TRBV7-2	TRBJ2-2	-	CASSSLGAGRGRTGELFF	TGTGCCAGCAGCTCCCTTGGGGCGGGGCGAGGGAGGACCGGGGAGCTGTTTTTT
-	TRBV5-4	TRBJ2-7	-	CASSLELGSYEQYF	TGTGCCAGCAGCTTGGAACTGGGATCCTACGAGCAGTACTTC
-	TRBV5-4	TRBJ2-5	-	CASSRRGGEWETQYF	TGTGCCAGCAGCAGGAGGGGGGGAGAGTGGGAGACCCAGTACTTC
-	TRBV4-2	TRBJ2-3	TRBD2	CASSQDVRLAGGQDTQYF	TGTGCCAGCAGCCAAGACGTGAGACTAGCGGGGGGGCAAGATACGCAGTATTTT
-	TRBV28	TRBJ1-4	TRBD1	CASSPSETGINEKLFF	TGTGCCAGCAGTCCCTCCGAGACAGGGATTAATGAAAAACTGTTTTTT
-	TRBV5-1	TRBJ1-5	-	CASRGTLEGNQPQHF	TGCGCCAGCAGGGGGACATTGGAGGGCAATCAGCCCCAGCATTTT
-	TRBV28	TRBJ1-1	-	CASSLYSGTEAFF	TGTGCCAGCAGTTTGTACAGTGGCACTGAAGCTTTCTTT
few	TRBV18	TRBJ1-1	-	CASSPVSGTEAFF	TGTGCCAGCTCACCGGTCAGTGGAACTGAAGCTTTCTTT
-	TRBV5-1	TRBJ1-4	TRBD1	CASSLRGGTTNEKLFF	TGCGCCAGCAGCTTGAGAGGGGGCACGACTAATGAAAAACTGTTTTTT
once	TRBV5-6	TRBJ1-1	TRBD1	CASSGDRSFRGAFF	TGTGCCAGCAGTGGGGACAGGAGTTTCCGGGGGGCTTTCTTT
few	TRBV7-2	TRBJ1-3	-	CASSLYETPREGNTIYF	TGTGCCAGCAGCTTATACGAGACACCGAGGGAAGGAAACACCATATATTTT
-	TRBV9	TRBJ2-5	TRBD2	CASSVDSGRGETQYF	TGTGCCAGCAGCGTAGATAGCGGGAGAGGGGAGACCCAGTACTTC
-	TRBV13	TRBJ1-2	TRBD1	CASSSRQGFLYGYTF	TGTGCCAGCAGCTCCCGACAGGGTTTTTTGTATGGCTACACCTTC
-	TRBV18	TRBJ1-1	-	CASSPPTSSAFF	TGTGCCAGCTCACCACCTACAAGTAGCGCTTTCTTT
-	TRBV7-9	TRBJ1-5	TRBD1	CASSSAQTGNQPQHF	TGTGCCAGCAGCTCCGCCCAGACAGGGAATCAACCCCAGCATTTT
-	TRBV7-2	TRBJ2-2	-	CASREDRDIGELFF	TGTGCCAGCAGGGAAGACCGGGACATCGGGGAGCTGTTTTTT
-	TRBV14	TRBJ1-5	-	CASSRRVGGNQPQHF	TGTGCCAGCAGCCGCAGGGTTGGTGGCAATCAGCCCCAGCATTTT
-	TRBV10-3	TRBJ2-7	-	CAISGGYSYEQYF	TGTGCCATCAGTGGTGGATACTCCTACGAGCAGTACTTC
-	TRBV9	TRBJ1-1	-	CASSGTTGAFF	TGTGCCAGCAGCGGCACGACTGGGGCTTTCTTT
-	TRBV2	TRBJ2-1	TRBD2	CASGLAAYNEQFF	TGTGCCAGCGGACTAGCAGCCTACAATGAGCAGTTCTTC
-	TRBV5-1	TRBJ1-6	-	CASSLVPLRGEGSPLHF	TGCGCCAGCAGCCTTGTCCCACTTAGGGGGGAGGGTTCACCCCTCCACTTT
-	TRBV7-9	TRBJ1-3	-	CASRPGADSGNTIYF	TGTGCCAGCCGCCCTGGGGCCGACTCTGGAAACACCATATATTTT
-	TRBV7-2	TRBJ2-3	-	CASSLSYTDTQYF	TGTGCCAGCAGCTTATCTTACACAGATACGCAGTATTTT
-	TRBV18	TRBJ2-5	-	CASSPISNPRETQYF	TGTGCCAGCTCACCGATTTCCAACCCCCGAGAGACCCAGTACTTC
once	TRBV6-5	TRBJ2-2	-	CASSTGLLGTGELFF	TGTGCCAGCAGTACGGGACTCCTGGGGACCGGGGAGCTGTTTTTT
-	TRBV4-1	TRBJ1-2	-	CASSQGPGQRYGYTF	TGCGCCAGCAGCCAAGGACCGGGACAACGCTATGGCTACACCTTC
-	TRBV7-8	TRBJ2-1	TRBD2	CASRPGTSGVGARGNEQFF	TGTGCCAGCAGACCCGGGACTAGCGGGGTGGGAGCCCGGGGGAATGAGCAGTTCTTC
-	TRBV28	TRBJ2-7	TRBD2	CASSFRLAYEQYF	TGTGCCAGCAGTTTTCGACTAGCTTACGAGCAGTACTTC